Below are 10 T cell receptor beta chains sequenced from a single sample in a study of T cell changes during pregnancy in multiple sclerosis. Method: immunoSEQ multiplex PCR; TCRdb's copy keeps in-frame clones and lacks some. The table lists roughly 22,000 clones, roughly 91% of them singletons. Sequenced here: CD4+ T cells from peripheral blood mononuclear cells, sampled in the first trimester of pregnancy. All receptors come from a female donor in good health, enrolled as a control in a pregnancy study.

The CDR3 here is CASSEQLGPYEQYF. The CDR3 nucleotides read TGTGCCAGCAGCGAACAGTTGGGCCCCTACGAGCAGTACTTC. The chain combines TRBV6-5 with TRBJ2-7; no definite D call. V lost 6 bases to trimming and J lost 2 bases, with 14 bases between them. In germline, CDR1 is MNHEY, CDR2 SVGAGI. The CDR3 has 14 residues.

The chain uses TRBV4-1 and TRBJ2-7, with 8 bases aligning to TRBD2. The CDR3 has 18 amino acids. Unmatched junction bases numbered 11, after V lost 1 base and J lost 0 bases. Germline values: CDR1 MGHRA, CDR2 YSYEKL. The CDR3 coding sequence is TGCGCCAGCAGCCAAGTTGCCCTGGGGAGCGGGGGCTCCTACGAGCAGTACTTC. It specifies CASSQVALGSGGSYEQYF.

This chain connects TRBV6-5 to TRBJ2-7; D not certain. CDR1 and CDR2 from the germline V gene are MNHEY and SVGAGI. The CDR3 runs 15 residues. Trimming left V 0 bases short and J 4 bases short, with 13 bases between. The CDR3 DNA reads as TGTGCCAGCAGTTACTCCGCTGGCTCGCCTTACGAGCAGTACTTC. This codes for CASSYSAGSPYEQYF.

The chain is built from TRBV7-8 and TRBJ1-2, with 7 positions matching TRBD1. The germline V gene has CDR1 SGHVS and CDR2 FQNEAQ. V was pared by 1 base and J by 8 bases, with 10 bases of the junction left unmatched. The CDR3 length is 15 residues. This CDR3 reads CASSLGGTDTVGYTF. In nucleotides, the CDR3 is TGTGCCAGCAGCTTAGGAGGGACAGACACGGTGGGCTACACCTTC.

With regard to this clone: An end of the junction differs from the germline gene, which may be a read error. The rearrangement joins TRBV7-2 to TRBJ2-1, with 7 bases aligning to TRBD1. CDR3 length: 16 amino acids. Germline lookup yields CDR1 SGHTA and CDR2 FQGNSA. CDR3 amino acids: CASTLLSGTVRNEQFF. CDR3 in DNA: TGTGCCAGCACCTTACTTTCCGGGACAGTACGGAATGAGCAGTTCTTC.

V and J are TRBV10-3 and TRBJ1-4; D not resolved. Germline CDR1 and CDR2: ENHRY and SYGVKD. V dropped 8 bases and J dropped 4 bases, with 14 bases sitting between them. The CDR3 is made up of 14 amino acids. CDR3 DNA sequence: TGTGCCATCCGGGCGGGAGGGAGTAATGAAAAACTGTTTTTT. This encodes CAIRAGGSNEKLFF.

CDR3 bases: TGTGCCAGCAGCCAAGTGGGAAGCGGGACCGCAGATACGCAGTATTTT. It yields the protein CASSQVGSGTADTQYF. The gene calls are TRBV14 and TRBJ2-3; TRBD2 agrees at 7 bases. CDR1 is SGHDN and CDR2 is FVKESK in the germline V gene. V lost 1 base to trimming and J lost 4 bases; unmatched junction nucleotides: 8. The CDR3 covers 16 residues. Supplemented by reference TRBV14 and TRBJ2-3, the full variable domain reads EAGVTQFPSHSVIEKGQTVTLRCDPISGHDNLYWYRRVMGKEIKFLLHFVKESKQDESGMPNNRFLAERTGGTYSTLKVQPAELEDSGVYFCASSQVGSGTADTQYFGPGTRLTVL.

The gene calls are TRBV6-6 and TRBJ2-7; weak D call: TRBD1 (6 bases). Germline V gene data show CDR1 as MNHNY and CDR2 as SVGAGI (reference sequence). This CDR3 has 14 residues. The V gene lost 7 bases and the J gene lost 6 bases, with 19 bases spanning the gap. CDR3 amino acids: CASIPRVGAAEQYF. CDR3 coding DNA: TGTGCCAGCATTCCACGAGTGGGGGCTGCCGAGCAGTACTTC.

The J gene is TRBJ2-5, the V gene TRBV28; 9 nucleotides align to TRBD1. The CDR3 covers 14 residues. CDR1 is MDHEN and CDR2 is SYDVKM in the germline V gene. With 7 bases clipped from V and 5 bases from J, the junction kept 8 bases outside the gene matches. The CDR3 loop is CASTRQGGPETQYF. CDR3 coding DNA: TGTGCCAGCACCCGACAGGGGGGGCCTGAGACCCAGTACTTC.

The chain employs TRBV15 and TRBJ1-3; D remains unclear. Germline V gene sequence: CDR1 LNHNV, CDR2 YYDKDF (reference sequence). This CDR3 has 18 residues. Trimming left V 5 bases short and J 0 bases short, with 20 bases between. The CDR3 loop is CATSPRLSWSSSGNTIYF. Written as DNA, the CDR3 is TGTGCCACCAGCCCAAGACTGAGTTGGTCAAGCTCTGGAAACACCATATATTTT.